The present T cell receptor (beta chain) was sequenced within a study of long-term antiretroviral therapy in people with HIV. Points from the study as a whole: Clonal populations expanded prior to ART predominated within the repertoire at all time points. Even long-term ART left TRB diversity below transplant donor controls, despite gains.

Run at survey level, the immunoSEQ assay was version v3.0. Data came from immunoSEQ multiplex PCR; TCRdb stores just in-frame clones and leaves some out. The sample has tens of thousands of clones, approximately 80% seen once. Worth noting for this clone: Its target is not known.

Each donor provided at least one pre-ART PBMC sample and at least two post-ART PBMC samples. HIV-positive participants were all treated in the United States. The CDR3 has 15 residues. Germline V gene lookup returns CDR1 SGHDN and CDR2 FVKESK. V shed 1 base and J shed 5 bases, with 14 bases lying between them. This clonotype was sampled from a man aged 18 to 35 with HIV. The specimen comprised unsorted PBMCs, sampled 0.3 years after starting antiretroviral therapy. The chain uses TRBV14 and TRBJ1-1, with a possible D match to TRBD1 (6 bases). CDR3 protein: CASSQGGGWVTEAFF. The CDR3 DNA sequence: TGTGCCAGCAGCCAAGGAGGGGGATGGGTGACTGAAGCTTTCTTT.